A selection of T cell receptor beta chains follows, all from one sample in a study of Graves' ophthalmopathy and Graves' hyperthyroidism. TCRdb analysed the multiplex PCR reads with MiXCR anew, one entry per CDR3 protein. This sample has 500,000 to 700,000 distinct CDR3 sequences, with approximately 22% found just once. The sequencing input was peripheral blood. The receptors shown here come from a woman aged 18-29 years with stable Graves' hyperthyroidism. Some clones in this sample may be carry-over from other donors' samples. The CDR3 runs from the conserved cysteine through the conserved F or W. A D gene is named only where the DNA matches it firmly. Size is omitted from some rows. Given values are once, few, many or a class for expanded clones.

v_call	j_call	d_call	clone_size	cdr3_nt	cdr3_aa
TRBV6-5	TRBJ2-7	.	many	TGTGCCAGCAGTTACTCTCGGAGGACCCTCTCCTACGAGCAGTACTTC	CASSYSRRTLSYEQYF
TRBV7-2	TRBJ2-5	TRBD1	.	TGTGCCAGTGCCGGGACAGCTATACGGACCCAGTACTTC	CASAGTAIRTQYF
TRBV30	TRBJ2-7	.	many	TGTGCCGCCGGAATAAAGAGCCTTTACGAGCAGTACTTC	CAAGIKSLYEQYF
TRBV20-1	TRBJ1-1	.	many	TGCAGTGCTAGAGATCCCAGGGTGGGTACTGAAGCTTTCTTT	CSARDPRVGTEAFF
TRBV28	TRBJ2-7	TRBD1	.	TGTGCCAGCAGTTCAAAACCGGGACAGTCTTCCTACGAGCAGTACTTC	CASSSKPGQSSYEQYF
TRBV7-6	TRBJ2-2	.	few	TGTGCCAGCAGCTTAAACCCCCCAGAGACAAAGGACACCGGGGAGCTGTTTTTT	CASSLNPPETKDTGELFF
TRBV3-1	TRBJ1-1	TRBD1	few	TGTGCCAGCAGCCAAACACAGGGGAGGAACACTGAAGCTTTCTTT	CASSQTQGRNTEAFF
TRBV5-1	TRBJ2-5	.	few	TGCGCCAGCAGCCCGGTTGTAGGAGGCCAAGAGACCCAGTACTTC	CASSPVVGGQETQYF
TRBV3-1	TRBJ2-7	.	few	TGTGCCAGCAGCCAAGATGGGGGGCGCGGCGGAGTCTCCTACGAGCAGTACTTC	CASSQDGGRGGVSYEQYF
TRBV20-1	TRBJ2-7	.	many	TGCAGTGCTAGTACCGGGACTGGGGCCTACGAGCAGTACTTC	CSASTGTGAYEQYF
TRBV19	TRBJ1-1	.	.	TGTGCCAGTAGTGTCAAATTGGACGGACCGCGGACTTTCTTT	CASSVKLDGPRTFF
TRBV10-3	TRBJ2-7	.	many	TGTGCCATCAGTGACGTGCACTACGAGCAGTACTTC	CAISDVHYEQYF
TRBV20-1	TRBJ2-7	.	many	TGCAGTGCTAGAGTCGGCCGGCAGGGTAACTACGAGCAGTACTTC	CSARVGRQGNYEQYF
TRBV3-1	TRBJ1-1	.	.	TGTGCCAGCAGCCAAAGGGGCCATGGACCTTTATCTTTCTTT	CASSQRGHGPLSFF
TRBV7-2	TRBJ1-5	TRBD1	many	TGTGCCAGCAGCATGGGACAGGGGAGGAATCAGCCCCAGCATTTT	CASSMGQGRNQPQHF
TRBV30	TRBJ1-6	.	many	TGTGCCTGGAGTTTGGGCCAGTCTGGTTCACCCCTCCACTTT	CAWSLGQSGSPLHF
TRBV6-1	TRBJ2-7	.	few	TGTGCCAGCACGAGTGGCGAGCAGTACTTC	CASTSGEQYF
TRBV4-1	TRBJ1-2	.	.	TGCGCCAGCAGCCAAGAAGAGGCCAGGGAAGGCTATGGCTACACCTTC	CASSQEEAREGYGYTF
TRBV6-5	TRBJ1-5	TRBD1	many	TGTGCCAGCAGTTGGGACAGCGGCAATCAGCCCCAGCATTTT	CASSWDSGNQPQHF
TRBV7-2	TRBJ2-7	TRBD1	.	TGTGCCAGCAGCTTACACAGGGGATCCGAGCAGTACTTC	CASSLHRGSEQYF
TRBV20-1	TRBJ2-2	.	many	TGCAGTGCTAGAGAGGGGGGCCAGGGCACCGGGGAGCTGTTTTTT	CSAREGGQGTGELFF
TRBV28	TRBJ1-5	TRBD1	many	TGTGCCAGCAAATGGACAGGGGGCGTCAATCAGCCCCAGCATTTT	CASKWTGGVNQPQHF
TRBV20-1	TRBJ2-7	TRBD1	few	TGCAGTGCAAAGGGACAGGACACTACCTACGAGCAGTACTTC	CSAKGQDTTYEQYF
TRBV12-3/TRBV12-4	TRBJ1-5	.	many	TGTGCCAGCACCTTGACCGGGGGTCAGCCCCAGCATTTT	CASTLTGGQPQHF
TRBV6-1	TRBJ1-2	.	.	TGTGCCAGCAGCCAAATTAAGGGGAGTCGGAGCGAGGGCTACACCTTC	CASSQIKGSRSEGYTF
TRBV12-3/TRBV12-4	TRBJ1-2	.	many	TGTGCCAGCACCAGCCGTGGGGGGAGCTATGGCTACACCTTC	CASTSRGGSYGYTF
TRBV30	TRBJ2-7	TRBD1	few	TGTGCCTGGAGCCGGAGCCGGGACAGGACCTACGAGCAGTACTTC	CAWSRSRDRTYEQYF
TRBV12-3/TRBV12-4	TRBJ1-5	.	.	TGTGCCAGCAGTCAGGAAAATAGCAATCAGCCCCAGCATTTT	CASSQENSNQPQHF
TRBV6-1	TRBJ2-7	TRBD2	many	TGTGCCAGCAGATCCGGGACTAGCTCCTACGAGCAGTACTTC	CASRSGTSSYEQYF
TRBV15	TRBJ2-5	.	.	TGTGCCACCAGCCTAACAAGCGGCCCGGGGACCCAGTACTTC	CATSLTSGPGTQYF
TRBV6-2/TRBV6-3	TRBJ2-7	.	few	TGTGCCGGACGACGGACGAACGGGGGCGAGCAGTACTTC	CAGRRTNGGEQYF
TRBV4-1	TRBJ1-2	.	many	TGCGCCAGCAGCCAAGATCGAGGGAATGGCTACACCTTC	CASSQDRGNGYTF
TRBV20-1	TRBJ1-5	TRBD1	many	TGCAGTGCACCTACAGGGGCCTACAATCAGCCCCAGCATTTT	CSAPTGAYNQPQHF
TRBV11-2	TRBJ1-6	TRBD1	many	TGTGCCAGCAGCTCCCCGGGGACAGTGAATAATTCACCCCTCCACTTT	CASSSPGTVNNSPLHF
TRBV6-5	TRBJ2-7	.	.	TGTGCCAGCAGTTCTCGTCCCATAAGCTACGAGCAGTACTTC	CASSSRPISYEQYF
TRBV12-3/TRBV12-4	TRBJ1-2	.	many	TGTGCCAGCAGTCGACCCTGGAGGGCTAACTATGGCTACACCTTC	CASSRPWRANYGYTF
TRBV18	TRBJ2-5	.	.	TGTGCCAGCTCACCAACTAGTACCCAAGAGACCCAGTACTTC	CASSPTSTQETQYF
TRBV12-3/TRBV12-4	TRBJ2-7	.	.	TGTGCCAGCAGTCGTGACGGGACTGCCTACGAGCAGTACTTC	CASSRDGTAYEQYF
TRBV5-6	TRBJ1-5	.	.	TGTGCCAGCAGCAAATTCGACAGGATCAATCAGCCCCAGCATTTT	CASSKFDRINQPQHF
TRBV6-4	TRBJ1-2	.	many	TGTGCCAGCACCCCCCAACGCCCAGGACAGACCCCCTATGGCTACACCTTC	CASTPQRPGQTPYGYTF
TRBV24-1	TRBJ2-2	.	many	TGTGCCACCAGTCCCCAGGGGCACACCGGGGAGCTGTTTTTT	CATSPQGHTGELFF
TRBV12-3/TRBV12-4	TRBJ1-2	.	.	TGTGCCAGCGTCGGACAATTTAACTATGGCTACACCTTC	CASVGQFNYGYTF
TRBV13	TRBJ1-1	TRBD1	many	TGTGCCAGCAGACCACAGGGGTTCGACACTGAAGCTTTCTTT	CASRPQGFDTEAFF
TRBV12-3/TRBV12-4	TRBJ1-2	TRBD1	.	TGTGCCAGCAGTGGACAGGGGACCCAAGGGGGCTACACCTTC	CASSGQGTQGGYTF